The 5 T cell receptor beta chains below come from one sample, sequenced in a study of CD8 T cells in ankylosing spondylitis. TCRdb reprocessed the 5' RACE reads via MiXCR and lists one record per CDR3 protein. The table has some 240,000 distinct CDR3 sequences, around 9.1% seen once; the top ten hold around 6.8%. Material for sequencing was blood, either unsorted or a sorted T cell fraction (not recorded which). The source is a male donor with ankylosing spondylitis or in good health (not recorded which).

This clonotype has a count of ten or more. V and J are TRBV5-1 and TRBJ2-3; 12 positions match TRBD1. The J segment lost 1 base and the V segment lost 4 bases, leaving 4 bases of the junction unmatched. This CDR3 region has 16 residues. The germline gives CDR1 SGHRS, CDR2 YFSETQ. DNA of the CDR3: TGCGCCAGCAGCCCGGGACAGGGGGCCCGCACAGATACGCAGTATTTT. The encoded protein is CASSPGQGARTDTQYF.

This clonotype was observed at least ten times. The chain is built from TRBV30 and TRBJ1-2; TRBD1 matches 7 bases. Trimming cost V 0 bases and J 6 bases; bases outside gene matches: 4. CDR1 is GTSNPN and CDR2 is SVGIG in the germline V gene (reference sequence). The CDR3 runs 13 residues. The CDR3 DNA is TGTGCCTGGAGTGTAGGAGGGGGCGATGGCTACACCTTC. The encoded protein is CAWSVGGGDGYTF. Looking up the rest from reference TRBV30 and TRBJ1-2 gives the full variable domain: SQTIHQWPATLVQPVGSPLSLECTVEGTSNPNLYWYRQAAGRGLQLLFYSVGIGQISSEVPQNLSASRPQDRQFILSSKKLLLSDSGFYLCAWSVGGGDGYTFGSGTRLTVV.

This clonotype was picked up many times. The rearrangement links TRBV5-1 to TRBJ2-7; D is unresolved. This CDR3 has 13 residues. Germline CDR1 SGHRS, CDR2 YFSETQ. V lost 0 bases to trimming and J lost 5 bases, with 9 bases between them. The chain's CDR3 is CASSLEGVHEQYF. In nucleotides, the CDR3 is TGCGCCAGCAGCTTGGAGGGTGTACACGAGCAGTACTTC. The variable domain in full, completed from reference TRBV5-1 and TRBJ2-7, reads KAGVTQTPRYLIKTRGQQVTLSCSPISGHRSVSWYQQTPGQGLQFLFEYFSETQRNKGNFPGRFSGRQFSNSRSEMNVSTLELGDSALYLCASSLEGVHEQYFGPGTRLTVT.

This clonotype was counted many times. CDR3 protein: CSATTRLAVETQYF. The CDR3 DNA reads TGCAGTGCTACAACCCGACTAGCGGTCGAGACCCAGTACTTC. The rearrangement uses TRBV20-1 and TRBJ2-5; 9 bases match TRBD2. The V segment lost 4 bases and the J segment 5 bases; nucleotides outside the gene matches: 8. CDR1 is DFQATT and CDR2 is SNEGSKA in the germline V gene (reference sequence). The CDR3 is 14 amino acids.

This clonotype has at least ten counts. This sequence joins TRBV9 and TRBJ2-3; TRBD2 agrees at 9 bases. Germline V gene sequence: CDR1 SGDLS, CDR2 YYNGEE. Unmatched junction bases numbered 15, after V lost 7 bases and J lost 3 bases. The length of the CDR3 is 17 residues. DNA of the CDR3: TGTGCCAGCCCTGGGGTCTTAGCGGGAGAGGAGACAGATACGCAGTATTTT. As protein: CASPGVLAGEETDTQYF. Full variable domain (outside the CDR3, taken from reference TRBV9 and TRBJ2-3): DSGVTQTPKHLITATGQRVTLRCSPRSGDLSVYWYQQSLDQGLQFLIQYYNGEERAKGNILERFSAQQFPDLHSELNLSSLELGDSALYFCASPGVLAGEETDTQYFGPGTRLTVL.